The next 27 T cell receptor beta chains were all read from a single sample in a study of blood T cell repertoires in COVID-19. Using immunoSEQ multiplex PCR, the repertoire was profiled, and TCRdb retains in-frame clones only, with some absent. The table records over 200,000 clones, 86% of them present only once. The specimen was PBMCs or T cells enriched from blood (not recorded which). Every receptor here comes from a man in his late teens or twenties who had recovered from COVID-19.

The V and J genes are TRBV19 and TRBJ1-2; D call uncertain. V was trimmed by 6 bases and J by 4 bases, leaving 18 bases between them. This CDR3 region has 15 residues. Germline CDR1 and CDR2: LNHDA and SQIVND (reference sequence). CDR3 sequence reads: CASRGSRDAGYGYTF. As DNA, the CDR3 is TGTGCCAGTAGAGGTAGCCGTGACGCCGGCTATGGCTACACCTTC.

The chain recombines TRBV3-1 (or the pseudogene TRBV3-2) with TRBJ1-1; 8 nucleotides agree with TRBD1. Germline assignment: CDR1 LGHDT and CDR2 YNNKEL (reference sequence). V gave up 3 bases and J gave up 4 bases; unmatched junction bases: 7. This CDR3 contains 15 residues. The CDR3 spells CASSHTDTGGTEAFF. The CDR3 nucleotides read TGTGCCAGCAGCCACACTGATACAGGGGGCACTGAAGCTTTCTTT.

The V and J genes are TRBV15 and TRBJ2-3; perhaps TRBD2 as D (7 bases). This CDR3 region has 20 residues. The germline gives CDR1 LNHNV, CDR2 YYDKDF (reference sequence). Deletions cut 0 bases from V and 4 bases from J, with 26 bases between. The chain's CDR3 is CATSRDKGLPGGYRSDTQYF. The CDR3 DNA reads TGTGCCACCAGCAGAGATAAGGGTCTACCGGGGGGCTACCGGTCAGATACGCAGTATTTT.

The chain employs TRBV9 and TRBJ2-5, with 7 nucleotides matching TRBD1. CDR3 length: 16 amino acids. V lost 0 bases to trimming and J lost 5 bases; unmatched junction nucleotides: 10. CDR1 and CDR2 from the germline V gene are SGDLS and YYNGEE. CDR3 coding DNA: TGTGCCAGCAGCGTAGCTTCGGGACAGTCTAGGGAGACCCAGTACTTC. Its protein product is CASSVASGQSRETQYF.

The rearrangement uses TRBV6-1 and TRBJ2-5, with D uncertain. This CDR3 has 15 residues. V shed 0 bases and J shed 0 bases, with 8 bases lying between them. The germline V gene encodes CDR1 MNHNS and CDR2 SASEGT. In DNA form, the CDR3 reads TGTGCCAGCAGTGAAGCCCTTAGCTACCAAGAGACCCAGTACTTC. This encodes CASSEALSYQETQYF.

This chain uses TRBV30 with TRBJ1-6; D is possibly TRBD1 (5 bases). Trimming removed 4 bases from V and 7 bases from J, with 17 bases in between. This CDR3 contains 15 residues. Looked up from germline, CDR1 is GTSNPN and CDR2 is SVGIG (reference sequence). Here the CDR3 DNA reads TGTGCCTGGACAGCACAGGCCGGGTGGAATTCACCCCTCCACTTT. Translated, it gives CAWTAQAGWNSPLHF.

For the CDR3, the DNA is TGTGCCAGCAGCTTAACTATTAGCGGGAGGTACCTTACCAATGAGCAGTTCTTC. Encoded protein: CASSLTISGRYLTNEQFF. The rearrangement uses TRBV11-2 and TRBJ2-1; TRBD2 agrees at 10 bases. With V trimmed by 2 bases and J by 6 bases, 13 bases remained unmatched. CDR1 is SGHAT and CDR2 is FQNNGV in the germline V gene. The CDR3 loop spans 18 amino acids.

The rearrangement links TRBV5-1 to TRBJ2-1, with D hard to call. Trimming removed 1 base from V and 8 bases from J, with 13 bases in between. CDR1 is SGHRS, CDR2 YFSETQ, per germline. The CDR3 is 14 residues long. The CDR3 bases are TGCGCCAGCAGCTTGTCAAGCCACTCCGATGAGCAGTTCTTC. Its translation is CASSLSSHSDEQFF.

The J gene is TRBJ1-6, the V gene TRBV7-8; TRBD1 agrees at 7 bases. The CDR3 length is 15 residues. Germline V gene data show CDR1 as SGHVS and CDR2 as FQNEAQ. The J segment lost 8 bases and the V segment lost 4 bases, leaving 8 bases of the junction unmatched. The DNA for the CDR3 is TGTGCCAGCAGCTCCCAGACAGGGTGGGATTCACCCCTCCACTTT. Protein: CASSSQTGWDSPLHF.

In its sample, this clone was seen once. V gene TRBV19 combines with J gene TRBJ1-1; no firm D call. Trimming took off 1 base at V and 0 bases at J, with 9 bases between the two ends. The CDR3 loop spans 15 amino acids. In germline, CDR1 is LNHDA, CDR2 SQIVND (reference sequence). The CDR3 bases are TGTGCCAGTAGTATAGGGGCACTCATGAACACTGAAGCTTTCTTT. Its translation: CASSIGALMNTEAFF.

The chain is built from TRBV11-3 and TRBJ1-2, with 7 nucleotides matching TRBD1. The germline V gene has CDR1 SGHNT and CDR2 YENEEA. The CDR3 consists of 14 residues. Trimming cost V 5 bases and J 4 bases; bases outside gene matches: 7. CDR3 amino acids: CASSPTGTAYGYTF. CDR3 coding DNA: TGTGCCAGCAGCCCCACCGGGACAGCCTATGGCTACACCTTC.

This rearrangement joins TRBV5-4 to TRBJ2-7, with 7 bases that match TRBD1. The germline V gene encodes CDR1 SGHNT and CDR2 YYREEE (reference sequence). The CDR3 runs to 14 residues. J gave up 6 bases and V 5 bases, and 11 bases lay outside the gene matches. Written as DNA, the CDR3 is TGTGCCAGCAGGTTGACGGGACAGTACGGCGAGCAGTACTTC. As protein: CASRLTGQYGEQYF.

V is TRBV18 and J is TRBJ2-5, with 7 bases identical to TRBD1. J lost 6 bases, V lost 3 bases, and 7 bases had no gene match. This CDR3 spans 14 amino acids. CDR1 is KGHSH, CDR2 LQKENI, per germline. Here the CDR3 reads CASSPTTGAKTQYF. CDR3 nucleotide sequence: TGTGCCAGCTCACCCACCACAGGGGCGAAGACCCAGTACTTC.

To note about this clone: The junction shows a germline mismatch at one end, possibly a read error. The gene calls are TRBV28 and TRBJ1-1; D remains ambiguous. There are 14 residues in the CDR3. Germline V gene data show CDR1 as MDHEN and CDR2 as SYDVKM. As DNA, the CDR3 is TGTGCCAGCAATTTATTCCGGGAGAACACTGAAGCTTTCTTT. It specifies CASNLFRENTEAFF.

CDR3 DNA: TGTGCCAGCAGCTCCCAAATGGTATTGACAGCCTTCTCCTACGAGCAGTACTTC. Translating gives CASSSQMVLTAFSYEQYF. The rearrangement uses TRBV5-5 and TRBJ2-7; D may be TRBD1 (5 bases). The CDR3 spans 18 residues. CDR1 is SGHKS and CDR2 is YYEKEE in the germline V gene (reference sequence). V was cut by 3 bases and J by 0 bases, with 22 bases left in between.

The gene calls are TRBV2 and TRBJ1-3; D is ambiguous. Germline V CDR1 and CDR2: SNHLY, FYNNEI. The CDR3 totals 13 residues. Trimming left V 7 bases short and J 0 bases short, with 7 bases between. CDR3 amino acids: CASTLSSGNTIYF. Written as DNA, the CDR3 is TGTGCCAGCACCCTGAGCTCTGGAAACACCATATATTTT.

The gene calls are TRBV10-3 and TRBJ1-5, with 7 bases fitting TRBD1. The CDR3 extends over 14 amino acids. Germline CDR1 is ENHRY and CDR2 is SYGVKD. Trimming took 6 bases from V and 3 from J; bases not matched to a gene: 5. The CDR3 region is CAISATGTNQPQHF. As DNA, the CDR3 is TGTGCCATCAGCGCGACAGGGACCAATCAGCCCCAGCATTTT.

This chain joins TRBV15 and TRBJ2-7; 9 positions agree with TRBD2. Germline V gene data show CDR1 as LNHNV and CDR2 as YYDKDF (reference sequence). Losses at the gene ends were 3 bases for V and 0 bases for J; bases not matched to a gene: 6. The CDR3 has 16 amino acids. For the CDR3, the DNA is TGTGCCACCAGCAGTTCTTATAGCGGGAGCTCCTACGAGCAGTACTTC. Translated: CATSSSYSGSSYEQYF.

This chain joins TRBV4-1 and TRBJ1-2; D uncertain. V lost 4 bases and J lost 8, with 23 bases in between. CDR3 length: 16 residues. Germline V gene sequence: CDR1 MGHRA, CDR2 YSYEKL. CDR3 sequence (DNA): TGCGCCAGCAGCCCACGTCGATCGGGAAACTCTGTGGGCTACACCTTC. Translated, it gives CASSPRRSGNSVGYTF.

The chain carries TRBV28 and TRBJ1-3; D not resolved. The germline V gene encodes CDR1 MDHEN and CDR2 SYDVKM. The CDR3 has 18 amino acids. Trimming shortened V by 6 bases and J by 0 bases, and 21 bases separated the two germline ends. The CDR3 DNA follows: TGTGCCAGCAGCCGTGGCCCTTACCTGAACCCCTCTGGAAACACCATATATTTT. Protein product: CASSRGPYLNPSGNTIYF.

The rearrangement uses TRBV19 and TRBJ1-4; tentatively, D is TRBD1 (5 bases). V lost 4 bases and J lost 2, with 11 bases in between. This CDR3 spans 15 amino acids. Germline V lookup: CDR1 LNHDA, CDR2 SQIVND (reference sequence). The CDR3 loop is CASSTGGITNEKLFF. For the CDR3, the DNA is TGTGCCAGTAGTACCGGGGGGATCACTAATGAAAAACTGTTTTTT.

J is TRBJ2-1 and V is TRBV13; the D gene is possibly TRBD1 (5 bases). Germline loops: CDR1 PRHDT, CDR2 FYEKMQ (reference sequence). This CDR3 spans 12 amino acids. V lost 4 bases, J lost 8 bases, and 9 bases lay in between. The CDR3 loop reads CASSWTLDEQFF. The CDR3 bases are TGTGCCAGCAGCTGGACATTGGATGAGCAGTTCTTC.

This chain connects TRBV19 to TRBJ1-5; possibly TRBD1 for D (6 bases). The CDR3 sequence is 14 residues long. Germline V CDR1 and CDR2: LNHDA, SQIVND (reference sequence). With 6 bases removed from V and 5 bases from J, the gap between germline ends came to 14 bases. The CDR3 spells CASSPQGMDQPQHF. The CDR3 region has the DNA TGTGCCAGTAGCCCCCAGGGGATGGATCAGCCCCAGCATTTT.

This chain connects TRBV9 to TRBJ2-5; 10 nucleotides line up with TRBD2. Unmatched junction bases numbered 9, after V lost 0 bases and J lost 1 base. The CDR3 runs to 18 residues. Germline CDR1 and CDR2: SGDLS and YYNGEE. In nucleotides, the CDR3 is TGTGCCAGCAGCGTAGGGGCTAGCGGGAGAATTGGCCAAGAGACCCAGTACTTC. Encoded protein: CASSVGASGRIGQETQYF.

In its sample, this clone was seen once. This CDR3 reads CASSYGPSSETQYF. The CDR3 coding sequence is TGTGCCAGCAGCTACGGGCCTAGCTCGGAGACCCAGTACTTC. The J gene is TRBJ2-5, the V gene TRBV3-1 (or the pseudogene TRBV3-2), with D perhaps TRBD2 (5 bases). The germline gives CDR1 LGHDT, CDR2 YNNKEL (reference sequence). CDR3 length: 14 amino acids. The germline V and J ends were trimmed by 5 bases and 5 bases, with 15 bases remaining between them.

The chain is built from TRBV27 and TRBJ2-3; 9 nucleotides match TRBD2. CDR3 size: 16 residues. The trim removed 2 bases at V and 2 bases at J, leaving 5 bases unmatched. Germline CDR1 MNHEY, CDR2 SMNVEV (reference sequence). CDR3 sequence: CASSLALAGYTDTQYF. In nucleotides, the CDR3 is TGTGCCAGCAGTTTAGCGCTAGCGGGATACACAGATACGCAGTATTTT.

This clone was seen only a few times. Here the CDR3 DNA reads TGTGCCAGCAGCTTAGATCCGGGGACAGTTACCTACGAGCAGTACTTC. Its protein is CASSLDPGTVTYEQYF. The chain combines TRBV11-2 with TRBJ2-7; 7 bases agree with TRBD1. Germline CDR1 is SGHAT and CDR2 is FQNNGV. After removal of 0 bases from V and 2 bases from J, the junction contained 7 bases not matched to a gene. This CDR3 has 16 amino acids.